This TCR beta chain was identified during a study of CD8 T cells in Susac syndrome. With random hexamers, roughly 0.45 to 1 ug RNA was reverse transcribed. MiXCR, run by TCRdb on the immunoSEQ multiplex PCR reads, gives a single entry per CDR3 protein. The repertoire has around 150,000 distinct CDR3 sequences, about 95% of them found once; the top ten carry over 0.1%. Trimming removed 3 bases from V and 1 base from J, with 6 bases in between. Germline CDR1 and CDR2: LNHNV and YYDKDF (reference sequence). This CDR3 has 13 residues. Negative magnetic isolation gave CD8+ and CD4+ cells; FACS enriched CD8+ TEMRA.

The sequencing input was CD4+ T cells from PBMCs. This sequence originates from a human donor with multiple sclerosis. The rearrangement links TRBV15 to TRBJ2-5; no clear D gene. For the CDR3, the DNA is TGTGCCACCAGCAGGGGCTTCCAAGAGACCCAGTACTTC. It yields the protein CATSRGFQETQYF.